These 12 T cell receptor beta chains share one sample of origin, sequenced in a study of CD8 T cells in Susac syndrome. It was with random hexamers that roughly 0.45 to 1 ug RNA was reverse transcribed. TCRdb redid the calling of the immunoSEQ multiplex PCR reads with MiXCR, one entry per CDR3 protein. The sample yields about 120,000 distinct CDR3 sequences, more than 90% seen once. The specimen was CD8+ T cells from PBMCs. Receptors originate from a human donor with Susac syndrome.

The chain carries TRBV29-1 and TRBJ1-4; no definite D call. Germline-derived CDR1 and CDR2 are SQVTM and ANQGSEA. Trimming stripped 4 bases from V and 3 bases from J, with 9 bases between. The CDR3 is made up of 13 amino acids. CDR3 nucleotide sequence: TGCAGCGTTGTGTCCGGTTCTAATGAAAAACTGTTTTTT. This gives the protein CSVVSGSNEKLFF.

The V call is TRBV19, the J call TRBJ2-5; a weak D match, TRBD2 (5 bases). V was pared by 3 bases and J by 5 bases, with 13 bases between. Germline CDR1 LNHDA, CDR2 SQIVND (reference sequence). This CDR3 comprises 14 residues. CDR3 nucleotides: TGTGCCAGTAGTATCGGCGGACTCCGGGAGACCCAGTACTTC. It encodes CASSIGGLRETQYF.

The chain recombines TRBV4-1 with TRBJ2-1; 7 nucleotides align to TRBD2. The V segment lost 0 bases and the J segment 7 bases; nucleotides outside the gene matches: 12. This CDR3 is 17 amino acids long. Germline loops: CDR1 MGHRA, CDR2 YSYEKL. The CDR3 sequence is CASSQDMGEGPENEQFF. The CDR3 bases are TGCGCCAGCAGCCAAGATATGGGGGAGGGCCCGGAGAATGAGCAGTTCTTC.

The V call is TRBV6-1, the J call TRBJ2-6; 8 nucleotides line up with TRBD1. This CDR3 is built from 19 residues. Germline V CDR1 and CDR2: MNHNS, SASEGT. V lost 6 bases, J lost 1 base, and 14 bases stayed unmatched. The CDR3 spells CASRPPLRTGPSGANVLTF. The CDR3, as DNA: TGTGCCAGCAGACCACCTCTCCGGACAGGGCCGTCTGGGGCCAACGTCCTGACTTTC.

V and J are TRBV7-6 and TRBJ1-3; D is uncertain. In germline, CDR1 is SGHVS, CDR2 FNYEAQ. The V gene lost 5 bases and the J gene lost 0 bases, with 11 bases spanning the gap. CDR3 size: 15 residues. In DNA, the CDR3 is TGTGCCAGCAGCGCTGCGGGGAACTCTGGAAACACCATATATTTT. Its protein is CASSAAGNSGNTIYF.

J is TRBJ2-1 and V is TRBV6-4; either TRBD1 or TRBD2 may fit D (5 bases each). Germline V gene data show CDR1 as MRHNA and CDR2 as SNTAGT. V was pared by 2 bases and J by 8 bases, with 16 bases between. This CDR3 has 15 residues. CDR3 loop: CASSDTGSPGHEQFF. The CDR3 bases are TGTGCCAGCAGTGACACTGGCTCCCCGGGGCATGAGCAGTTCTTC.

The rearrangement joins TRBV3-1 to TRBJ2-3; D gene uncertain. The germline V gene encodes CDR1 LGHDT and CDR2 YNNKEL (reference sequence). This CDR3 is 12 amino acids long. The V end was cut by 1 base, the J end by 5 bases, with 4 bases between. CDR3 loop: CASSQGGDTQYF. As DNA, the CDR3 is TGTGCCAGCAGCCAAGGGGGAGATACGCAGTATTTT.

This chain uses TRBV6-4 with TRBJ2-1, with D perhaps TRBD1 or TRBD2 (6 bases each). V lost 6 bases, J lost 8 bases, and 17 bases lay in between. The CDR3 covers 14 residues. Germline CDR1 reads MRHNA; CDR2 reads SNTAGT. The CDR3 region has the DNA TGTGCCAGCAGCCCCAAGGGGGGCGCGGATGAGCAGTTCTTC. It yields the protein CASSPKGGADEQFF.

This clonotype came up a few times. V usage is TRBV19 and J usage is TRBJ1-5; the D gene is possibly TRBD1 (5 bases). The V end lost 8 bases, the J end lost 3 bases, and 11 bases lay between the germline ends. CDR3 length equals 13 residues. Looked up from germline, CDR1 is LNHDA and CDR2 is SQIVND (reference sequence). The DNA for the CDR3 is TGTGCCAGTTCAGGGACCCTCAATCAGCCCCAGCATTTT. Translating it yields CASSGTLNQPQHF.

This rearrangement joins TRBV5-1 to TRBJ1-1, with D hard to call. The CDR3 totals 13 residues. The germline CDR1 and CDR2 sequences are SGHRS and YFSETQ. V was shortened by 4 bases and J by 6 bases, with 13 bases between the two germline ends. CDR3: CASSPGEFAEAFF. The CDR3, as DNA: TGCGCCAGCAGCCCTGGGGAGTTCGCTGAAGCTTTCTTT.

The chain combines TRBV10-3 with TRBJ2-5; TRBD1 matches 9 bases. V shed 6 bases, J shed 3 bases, and the junction held 5 bases outside the gene matches. The CDR3 sequence is 14 residues long. Per germline, CDR1 ENHRY and CDR2 SYGVKD. The CDR3 DNA sequence: TGTGCCATCAGGATGGGACAGGGCGAAGAGACCCAGTACTTC. Translating gives CAIRMGQGEETQYF.

The gene calls are TRBV7-6 and TRBJ2-6; D is unclear. The CDR3 is 18 residues long. V was trimmed by 0 bases and J by 0 bases, leaving 12 bases between them. The germline gives CDR1 SGHVS, CDR2 FNYEAQ. The CDR3 DNA reads as TGTGCCAGCAGCTTAGCTTCCAAGCGTGTCTCTGGGGCCAACGTCCTGACTTTC. It is translated as CASSLASKRVSGANVLTF.